Here is one T cell receptor beta chain with its context. The antigen it binds to is not known. No clone much larger than this one lies a single base away; base qualities are absent. The immunoSEQ Assay, a bias-controlled multiplex PCR, was used to amplify TCRbeta CDR3 regions from genomic DNA. The authors processed their data as follows. The number of nucleated cells in each sample was estimated from the amplification of reference gene primers within the assay. To quantify the absolute abundance of each unique TCRbeta CDR3 rearrangement, sequence reads were collapsed and filtered. For each sample, productive Simpson clonality was calculated as the square root of Simpson's diversity index across productive rearrangements. This immuneACCESS table, as held by TCRdb, lists in-frame sequences with V and J called but not all clones. Of the missing ones, under half trace to an unresolved V gene in checked studies; the others have no known cause. The V and J calls and clone size come from that table; D and trimming were worked out from the DNA. The sample data list roughly 120,000 clones, and approximately 80% of these were observed just once. The ten largest account for over 7.5% of the sample.

This sample stems from a study of blood T cell repertoires in COVID-19 (dated by TCRdb to 2019 to 2021). About the study as a whole: Samples covering the acute and convalescent phases of COVID-19 were provided by collaborators in the United States, Italy and Spain. The prospective study material was composed of cDNA or gDNA derived from T cells, B-cell-depleted T cells, or PBMCs. The dataset comprised deeply sampled blood TCRbeta repertoires from subjects exposed to, actively infected with, or recovered from COVID-19. The repertoires were released in a freely available public database meant as a resource for research on the immune response to SARS-CoV-2. Samples came from the ongoing ImmuneRACE study (first 160 participants) plus 1,254 subjects from 6 global collaborators. Sample metadata almost always included a de-identified subject ID, COVID-19 status, age in years and sex. Where HLA class I and class II types were available, the types were taken from metadata supplied by the sample provider, not from assay-based typing.

Whole blood was collected in K2EDTA tubes by collaborating institutions according to the institutions' own protocols. For TCRbeta analysis, collaborators shipped samples as frozen whole blood, isolated PBMCs, or DNA extracted from either of those sample types. The paper as a whole reports these results and caveats: The amount of clinical and demographic metadata varied by source and participant and was provided uncurated.

Source material: peripheral blood. The source is a woman aged 40 to 50 with acute or convalescent COVID-19.

The DNA sequence reads TGTGCCAGCAGCGTAGATGTTGGGGACAGGGGGAACGGCTACACCTTC. Translated, this is CASSVDVGDRGNGYTF. The chain is made from TRBV9 and TRBJ1-2, with 11 junctional bases fitting TRBD1. Trimming takes 0 bases off V and 8 bases off J; junction bases not matched to a gene: 9. From the germline V gene, CDR1 is SGDLS and CDR2 is YYNGEE. From its cysteine to its phenylalanine, the CDR3 spans 16 amino acids. The DNA shown is the 48-base CDR3, in frame from base 1.